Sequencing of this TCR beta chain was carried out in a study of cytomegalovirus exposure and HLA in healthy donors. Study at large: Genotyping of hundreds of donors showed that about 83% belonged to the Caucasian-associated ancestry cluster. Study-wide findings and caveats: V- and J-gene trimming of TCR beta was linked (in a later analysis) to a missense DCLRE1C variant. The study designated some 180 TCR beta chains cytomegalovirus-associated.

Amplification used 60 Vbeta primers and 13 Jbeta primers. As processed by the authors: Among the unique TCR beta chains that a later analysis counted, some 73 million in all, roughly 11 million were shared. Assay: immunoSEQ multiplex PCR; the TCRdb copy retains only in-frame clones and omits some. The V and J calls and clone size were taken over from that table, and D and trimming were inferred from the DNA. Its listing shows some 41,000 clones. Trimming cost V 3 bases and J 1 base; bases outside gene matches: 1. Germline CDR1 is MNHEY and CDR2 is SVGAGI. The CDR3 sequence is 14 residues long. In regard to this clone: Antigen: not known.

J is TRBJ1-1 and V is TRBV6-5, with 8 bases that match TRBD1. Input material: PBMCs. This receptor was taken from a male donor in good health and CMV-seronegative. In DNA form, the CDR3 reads TGTGCCAGCAGTTATCAGGGGGCGAACACTGAAGCTTTCTTT. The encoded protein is CASSYQGANTEAFF.